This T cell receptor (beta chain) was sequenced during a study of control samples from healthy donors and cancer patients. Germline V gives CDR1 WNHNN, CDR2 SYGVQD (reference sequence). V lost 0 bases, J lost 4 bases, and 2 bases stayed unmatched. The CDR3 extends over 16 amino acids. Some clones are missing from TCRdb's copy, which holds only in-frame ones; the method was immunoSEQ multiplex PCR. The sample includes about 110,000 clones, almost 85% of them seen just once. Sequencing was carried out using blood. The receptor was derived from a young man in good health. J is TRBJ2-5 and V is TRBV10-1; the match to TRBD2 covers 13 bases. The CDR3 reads CASSESLAGGRETQYF. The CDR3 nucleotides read TGCGCCAGCAGTGAGTCACTAGCGGGGGGGCGAGAGACCCAGTACTTC.